These T cell receptor beta chains were read from a single sample in a study of cytotoxic CD8 clonotypes in ibrutinib-treated CLL. TCRdb keeps only in-frame clones here, not all; method: immunoSEQ multiplex PCR. In the table there are approximately 210,000 clones, around 72% of which are singletons. The specimen was PBMCs, collected after 24 months of ibrutinib treatment. Source of these receptors: a human donor with chronic lymphocytic leukemia. Each CDR3 is given with its conserved first and last residue. Each record gives: CDR3 protein, CDR3 DNA, J gene, V gene, D gene, clone size. D genes are given only for firm matches. Only some rows state a clone size, as once, few, many or a class for expanded clones.

CASSEETGGSADTQYF,TGTGCCAGCAGTGAAGAGACAGGGGGTTCGGCAGATACGCAGTATTTT,TRBJ2-3,TRBV2,TRBD1,-
CASSYGVLNTEAFF,TGTGCCAGCAGTTACGGGGTCCTTAACACTGAAGCTTTCTTT,TRBJ1-1,TRBV6-6,-,-
CASSFSPGSYEQYF,TGCGCCAGCAGCTTTTCTCCCGGGTCCTACGAGCAGTACTTC,TRBJ2-7,TRBV5-1,-,few
CASSPQVSTGELFF,TGTGCCAGCAGCCCCCAGGTTTCCACCGGGGAGCTGTTTTTT,TRBJ2-2,TRBV14,-,-
CASSVGLAGEHDTQYF,TGTGCCAGCAGCGTTGGACTAGCGGGAGAACACGATACGCAGTATTTT,TRBJ2-3,TRBV2,TRBD2,-
CASIAARDRFSYQPQHF,TGTGCCAGCATCGCTGCCCGGGACAGGTTCTCCTATCAGCCCCAGCATTTT,TRBJ1-5,TRBV11-2,TRBD1,few
CASSLGLAGVGDTQYF,TGTGCCAGCAGCCTCGGACTAGCGGGAGTTGGAGATACGCAGTATTTT,TRBJ2-3,TRBV9,TRBD2,once
CASSPTGEETQYF,TGTGCCAGCTCACCCACAGGGGAAGAGACCCAGTACTTC,TRBJ2-5,TRBV18,TRBD1,few
CASSGTRDTNTGELFF,TGTGCCAGCAGCGGAACGAGGGACACGAACACCGGGGAGCTGTTTTTT,TRBJ2-2,TRBV2,-,few
CASRGQGPHEQYF,TGTGCCAGCAGAGGACAGGGTCCCCACGAGCAGTACTTC,TRBJ2-7,TRBV7-9,TRBD1,-
CASGPDGFSGNTIYF,TGTGCCAGCGGTCCGGACGGCTTCTCTGGAAACACCATATATTTT,TRBJ1-3,TRBV27,-,-
CASSFLGSSGANVLTF,TGTGCCAGCAGCTTCCTGGGTTCTTCTGGGGCCAACGTCCTGACTTTC,TRBJ2-6,TRBV5-6,-,-
CASSIRPSSAEAFF,TGTGCCAGTAGTATTCGACCGTCGAGCGCTGAAGCTTTCTTT,TRBJ1-1,TRBV19,-,-
CASSPNYRVLYF,TGTGCCAGCAGCCCAAACTACAGGGTTCTGTATTTT,TRBJ2-3,TRBV7-8,-,-
CASSLEGTPNEQFF,TGTGCCAGCAGCTTAGAGGGGACACCAAATGAGCAGTTCTTC,TRBJ2-1,TRBV7-6,-,few
CASSPVVTVTEAFF,TGTGCCAGCAGCCCGGTGGTGACAGTCACTGAAGCTTTCTTT,TRBJ1-1,TRBV2,-,-
CASSKGYEQFF,TGTGCCAGCAGCAAAGGGTATGAGCAGTTCTTC,TRBJ2-1,TRBV5-4,-,-
CASRLAVQYF,TGTGCAAGTCGCTTAGCTGTGCAGTACTTC,TRBJ2-7,TRBV12-2,-,-
CASSPPSSGRSYNEQFF,TGTGCCAGCTCACCACCGTCTAGCGGGAGGTCTTACAATGAGCAGTTCTTC,TRBJ2-1,TRBV18,TRBD2,-
CASSEVRRDEQFF,TGTGCCAGCAGTGAAGTTCGTCGGGATGAGCAGTTCTTC,TRBJ2-1,TRBV6-1,-,-
CASSESGRTYEQYF,TGTGCCAGCAGTGAAAGCGGGAGGACCTACGAGCAGTACTTC,TRBJ2-7,TRBV6-1,TRBD2,-
CASSYPEGSGYTF,TGTGCCAGCAGTTACCCGGAGGGGAGTGGCTACACCTTC,TRBJ1-2,TRBV6-5,-,-
CASSNEGDSQRYTF,TGTGCCAGCAGCAACGAGGGGGACAGTCAGCGCTACACCTTC,TRBJ1-2,TRBV6-1,TRBD1,-
CASSESRDEQFF,TGCGCCAGCAGTGAGTCCCGAGATGAGCAGTTCTTC,TRBJ2-1,TRBV10-1,-,-
CASSSGTGTYEQYF,TGCGCCAGCAGCTCGGGGACAGGTACCTACGAGCAGTACTTC,TRBJ2-7,TRBV5-1,TRBD1,-
CASSLPERGEQFF,TGTGCCAGCAGCCTGCCTGAGCGGGGTGAGCAGTTCTTC,TRBJ2-1,TRBV11-3,TRBD2,-
CATSRGGQGYEQYF,TGTGCCACCAGCAGGGGAGGACAGGGCTACGAGCAGTACTTC,TRBJ2-7,TRBV15,TRBD1,-
CASSEGGRYNEQFF,TGTGCCAGCAGCGAAGGGGGCCGATACAATGAGCAGTTCTTC,TRBJ2-1,TRBV9,TRBD1,-
CASSVKGRVSMNTEAFF,TGTGCCAGCAGCGTCAAAGGTCGGGTTTCGATGAACACTGAAGCTTTCTTT,TRBJ1-1,TRBV9,-,-
CATVRGVARGYTF,TGTGCCACCGTGAGAGGGGTTGCTCGTGGCTACACCTTC,TRBJ1-2,TRBV7-2,-,few
CASSPSSGSYNEQFF,TGCGCCAGCAGCCCGAGTAGCGGCTCCTACAATGAGCAGTTCTTC,TRBJ2-1,TRBV5-1,-,-
CASSVGLGTGELFF,TGTGCCAGCAGCGTAGGCCTGGGGACCGGGGAGCTGTTTTTT,TRBJ2-2,TRBV9,-,-
CASSYSRDAGEQYF,TGTGCCAGCAGTTACTCTAGGGATGCGGGAGAGCAGTACTTC,TRBJ2-7,TRBV6-5,-,-
CAWSEGGRGREQYF,TGTGCCTGGAGTGAAGGCGGGAGAGGGCGCGAGCAGTACTTC,TRBJ2-7,TRBV30,TRBD2,-
CASSFRGTSLHEQFF,TGTGCCAGCAGCTTCCGCGGGACTAGCCTGCATGAGCAGTTCTTC,TRBJ2-1,TRBV9,TRBD2,-
CASSFLAGGENIQYF,TGTGCCAGCAGTTTTTTGGCGGGCGGAGAAAACATTCAGTACTTC,TRBJ2-4,TRBV27,-,-
CASSPHRGSNEQFF,TGTGCCAGCAGCCCCCACCGCGGGAGTAATGAGCAGTTCTTC,TRBJ2-1,TRBV6-5,TRBD2,-
CASSGETQYF,TGTGCCAGCAGCGGCGAGACCCAGTACTTC,TRBJ2-5,TRBV9,-,-
CASSQLSYNEQFF,TGTGCCAGCTCCCAGCTCAGCTACAATGAGCAGTTCTTC,TRBJ2-1,TRBV18,-,-
CASSATGAIHEQYF,TGTGCCAGCAGCGCGACAGGGGCCATCCACGAGCAGTACTTC,TRBJ2-7,TRBV11-2,TRBD1,-
CASSVEGRAYNEQFF,TGTGCCAGCAGCGTAGAAGGACGTGCCTACAATGAGCAGTTCTTC,TRBJ2-1,TRBV9,-,-
CASSVLAGPETQYF,TGTGCCAGCAGCGTACTAGCGGGACCTGAGACCCAGTACTTC,TRBJ2-5,TRBV9,TRBD2,-
CASSRDRATRNTEAFF,TGTGCCAGCAGCCGTGACAGGGCGACCCGGAACACTGAAGCTTTCTTT,TRBJ1-1,TRBV7-3,TRBD1,once
CAWSVGSVSSYEQYF,TGTGCCTGGAGTGTAGGTAGCGTGAGCTCCTACGAGCAGTACTTC,TRBJ2-7,TRBV30,-,-
CASSRRTGANVLTF,TGCGCCAGCAGCCGACGGACTGGGGCCAACGTCCTGACTTTC,TRBJ2-6,TRBV4-3,-,-